This T cell receptor (beta chain) was sequenced in a study of blood T cell repertoires in COVID-19. Study information: Researchers got acute and convalescent COVID-19 samples from the United States, Italy and Spain.

Generated by immunoSEQ multiplex PCR, the TCRdb table keeps only in-frame clones and is missing some. The sample has approximately 90,000 clones, about 80% seen once; the top ten hold around 21%. Germline assignment: CDR1 SGHRS and CDR2 YFSETQ. CDR3 length: 16 amino acids. The V segment lost 3 bases and the J segment 6 bases; nucleotides outside the gene matches: 4. The chain joins TRBV5-1 to TRBJ2-2; TRBD2 matches at 14 bases. The TCR comes from a woman aged 80 or over with acute or convalescent COVID-19. Sequenced input: peripheral blood. The CDR3 coding sequence is TGCGCCAGCAGCTGGGGACTAGCGGGAGTGGCCGGGGAGCTGTTTTTT. It is translated as CASSWGLAGVAGELFF. Variable domain in full (rest from reference TRBV5-1 and TRBJ2-2): KAGVTQTPRYLIKTRGQQVTLSCSPISGHRSVSWYQQTPGQGLQFLFEYFSETQRNKGNFPGRFSGRQFSNSRSEMNVSTLELGDSALYLCASSWGLAGVAGELFFGEGSRLTVL.